This T cell receptor (beta chain) appears in the sequencing data of a study of T-cell memory formation after mild COVID-19. At the level of the study: Largely, the TCR clusters proved donor specific.

The V gene lost 6 bases and the J gene lost 5 bases, with 14 bases spanning the gap. The CDR3 covers 14 residues. Germline V CDR1 and CDR2: MNHNY, SVGAGI (reference sequence). This clonotype showed up just a few times. TCRdb fed the 5' RACE reads into MiXCR, producing one record per CDR3 protein. The data contain about 600,000 distinct CDR3 sequences, less than 25% of them singletons. This receptor was taken from an adult woman who had mild COVID-19 (a few samples of this study predate the infection). Cell type and time point are not known. Sequencing used PBMCs or a T cell subset sorted from them (not recorded which). The chain is built from TRBV6-6 and TRBJ1-5; weak D call: TRBD1 (6 bases). The chain's CDR3 is CASSQTGRDQPQHF. For the CDR3, the DNA is TGTGCCAGCAGCCAAACAGGGAGGGATCAGCCCCAGCATTTT.